This record covers a single T cell receptor (beta chain). Trimming shortened V by 7 bases and J by 6 bases, and 9 bases separated the two germline ends. Per germline, CDR1 MDHEN and CDR2 SYDVKM. The CDR3 spans 12 residues. The sample comes from a study of cytomegalovirus exposure and HLA in healthy donors. PCR primers comprised 60 Vbeta and 13 Jbeta primers. Method: immunoSEQ multiplex PCR; TCRdb's copy keeps in-frame clones and lacks some. Of 150,000 to 200,000 clones in the sample, roughly 75% were seen once. The V and J genes are TRBV28 and TRBJ2-2; possibly TRBD1 for D (6 bases). Input material: PBMCs. This receptor was identified in a man between 18 and 35 years old in good health and CMV-seropositive. CDR3 coding DNA: TGTGCCAGCAATAAGGGGGCCGGGGAGCTGTTTTTT. It translates to CASNKGAGELFF.